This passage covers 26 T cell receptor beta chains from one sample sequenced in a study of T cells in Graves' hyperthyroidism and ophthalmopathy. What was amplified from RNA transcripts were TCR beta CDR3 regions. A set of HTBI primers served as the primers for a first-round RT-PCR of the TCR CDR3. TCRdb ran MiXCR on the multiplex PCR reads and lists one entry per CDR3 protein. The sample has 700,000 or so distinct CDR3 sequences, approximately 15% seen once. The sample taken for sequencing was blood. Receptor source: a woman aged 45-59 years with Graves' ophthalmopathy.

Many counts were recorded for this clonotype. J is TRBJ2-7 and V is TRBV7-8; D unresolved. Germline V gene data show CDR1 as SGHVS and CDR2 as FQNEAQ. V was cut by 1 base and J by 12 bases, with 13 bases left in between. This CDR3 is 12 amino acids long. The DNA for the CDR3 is TGTGCCAGCAGCTTAGAGGCAGCCGTCAGGTACTTC. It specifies CASSLEAAVRYF. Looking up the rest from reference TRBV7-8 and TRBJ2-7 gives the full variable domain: GAGVSQSPRYKVAKRGQDVALRCDPISGHVSLFWYQQALGQGPEFLTYFQNEAQLDKSGLPSDRFFAERPEGSVSTLKIQRTQQEDSAVYLCASSLEAAVRYFGPGTRLTVT.

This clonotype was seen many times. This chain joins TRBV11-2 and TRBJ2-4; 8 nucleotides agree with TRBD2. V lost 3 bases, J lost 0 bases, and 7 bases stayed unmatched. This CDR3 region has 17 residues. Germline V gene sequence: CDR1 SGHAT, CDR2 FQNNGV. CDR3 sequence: CASSFYQAGVAKNIQYF. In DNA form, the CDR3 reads TGTGCCAGCAGCTTCTATCAAGCGGGGGTAGCCAAAAACATTCAGTACTTC.

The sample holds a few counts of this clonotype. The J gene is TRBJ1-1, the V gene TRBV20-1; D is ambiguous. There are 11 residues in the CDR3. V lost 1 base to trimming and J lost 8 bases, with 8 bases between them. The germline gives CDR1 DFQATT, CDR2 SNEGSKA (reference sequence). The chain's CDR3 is CSARGGLEAFF. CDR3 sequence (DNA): TGCAGTGCTAGAGGAGGGTTAGAAGCTTTCTTT.

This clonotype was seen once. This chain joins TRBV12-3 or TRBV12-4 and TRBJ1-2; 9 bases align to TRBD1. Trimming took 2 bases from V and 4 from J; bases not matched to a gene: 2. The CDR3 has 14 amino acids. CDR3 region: CASSLRTGAYGYTF. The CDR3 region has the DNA TGTGCCAGCAGTTTACGGACAGGGGCCTATGGCTACACCTTC.

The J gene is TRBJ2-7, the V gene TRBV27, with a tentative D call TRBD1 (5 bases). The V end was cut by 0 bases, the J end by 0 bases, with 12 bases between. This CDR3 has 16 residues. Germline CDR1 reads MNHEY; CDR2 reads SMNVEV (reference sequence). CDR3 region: CASSLSPGNPSYEQYF. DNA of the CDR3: TGTGCCAGCAGTTTATCGCCAGGGAACCCCTCCTACGAGCAGTACTTC.

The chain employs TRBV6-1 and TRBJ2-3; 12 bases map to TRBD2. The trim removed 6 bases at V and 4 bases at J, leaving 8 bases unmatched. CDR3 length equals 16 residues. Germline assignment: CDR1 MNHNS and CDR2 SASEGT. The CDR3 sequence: CASSRHPSGRADTQYF. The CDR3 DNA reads TGTGCCAGCAGCCGTCACCCTAGCGGGAGGGCAGATACGCAGTATTTT.

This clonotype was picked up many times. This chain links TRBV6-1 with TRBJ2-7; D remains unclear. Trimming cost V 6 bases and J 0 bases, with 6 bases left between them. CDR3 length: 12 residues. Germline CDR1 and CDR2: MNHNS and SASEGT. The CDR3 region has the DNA TGTGCCAGCAGGGTCAGCTCCTACGAGCAGTACTTC. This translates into CASRVSSYEQYF.

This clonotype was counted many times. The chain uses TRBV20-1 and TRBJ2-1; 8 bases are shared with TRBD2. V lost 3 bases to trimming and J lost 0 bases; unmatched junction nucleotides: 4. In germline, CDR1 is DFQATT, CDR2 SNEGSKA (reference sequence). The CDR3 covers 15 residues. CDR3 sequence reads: CSASASGSSYNEQFF. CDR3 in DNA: TGCAGTGCTAGTGCGAGCGGGAGCTCCTACAATGAGCAGTTCTTC.

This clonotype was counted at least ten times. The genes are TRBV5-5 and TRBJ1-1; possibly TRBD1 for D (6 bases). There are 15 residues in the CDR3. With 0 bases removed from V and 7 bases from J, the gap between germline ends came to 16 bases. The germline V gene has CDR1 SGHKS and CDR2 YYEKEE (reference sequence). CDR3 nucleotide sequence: TGTGCCAGCAGCTTGGGGGTACAGGGAACGGGTGAAGCTTTCTTT. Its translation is CASSLGVQGTGEAFF. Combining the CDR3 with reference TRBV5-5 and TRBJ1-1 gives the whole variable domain DAGVTQSPTHLIKTRGQQVTLRCSPISGHKSVSWYQQVLGQGPQFIFQYYEKEERGRGNFPDRFSARQFPNYSSELNVNALLLGDSALYLCASSLGVQGTGEAFFGQGTRLTVV.

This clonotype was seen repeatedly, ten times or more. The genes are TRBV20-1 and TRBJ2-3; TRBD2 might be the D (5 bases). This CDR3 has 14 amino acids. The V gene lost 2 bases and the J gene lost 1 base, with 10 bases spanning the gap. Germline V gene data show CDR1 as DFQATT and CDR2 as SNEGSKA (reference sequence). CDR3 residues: CSARFLGGTDTQYF. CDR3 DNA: TGCAGTGCTAGATTCTTGGGAGGCACAGATACGCAGTATTTT.

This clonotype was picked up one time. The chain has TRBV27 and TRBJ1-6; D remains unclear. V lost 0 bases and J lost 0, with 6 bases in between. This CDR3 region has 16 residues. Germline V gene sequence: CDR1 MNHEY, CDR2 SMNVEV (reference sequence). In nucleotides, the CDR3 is TGTGCCAGCAGTTTATCGGCAGACTCCTATAATTCACCCCTCCACTTT. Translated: CASSLSADSYNSPLHF.

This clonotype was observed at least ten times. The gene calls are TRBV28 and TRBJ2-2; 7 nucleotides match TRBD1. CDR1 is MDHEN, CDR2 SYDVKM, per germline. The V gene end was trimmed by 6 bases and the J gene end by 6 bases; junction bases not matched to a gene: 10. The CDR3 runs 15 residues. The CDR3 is CASRTDRVLPGELFF. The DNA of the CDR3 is TGTGCCAGCAGAACCGACAGGGTGCTTCCCGGGGAGCTGTTTTTT.

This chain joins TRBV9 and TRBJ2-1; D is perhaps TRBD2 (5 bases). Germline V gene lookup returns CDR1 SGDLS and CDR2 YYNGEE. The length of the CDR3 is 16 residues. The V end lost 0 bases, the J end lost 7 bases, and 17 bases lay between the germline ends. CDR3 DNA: TGTGCCAGCAGCGTAGGGACTCTCGATTGGGCGAATGAGCAGTTCTTC. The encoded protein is CASSVGTLDWANEQFF.

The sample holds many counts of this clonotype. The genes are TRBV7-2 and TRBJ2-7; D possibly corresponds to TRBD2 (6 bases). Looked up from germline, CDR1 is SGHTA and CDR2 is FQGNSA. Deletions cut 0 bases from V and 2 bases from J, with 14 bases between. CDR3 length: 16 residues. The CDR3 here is CASSLASAGWTYEQYF. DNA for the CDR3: TGTGCCAGCAGCTTAGCTAGTGCGGGATGGACCTACGAGCAGTACTTC.

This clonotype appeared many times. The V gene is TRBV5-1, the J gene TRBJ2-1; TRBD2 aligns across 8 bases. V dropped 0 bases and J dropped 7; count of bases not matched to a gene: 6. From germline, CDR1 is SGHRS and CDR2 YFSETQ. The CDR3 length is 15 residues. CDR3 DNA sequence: TGCGCCAGCAGCTTGGTACCTAGCGGGCCAAATGAGCAGTTCTTC. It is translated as CASSLVPSGPNEQFF.

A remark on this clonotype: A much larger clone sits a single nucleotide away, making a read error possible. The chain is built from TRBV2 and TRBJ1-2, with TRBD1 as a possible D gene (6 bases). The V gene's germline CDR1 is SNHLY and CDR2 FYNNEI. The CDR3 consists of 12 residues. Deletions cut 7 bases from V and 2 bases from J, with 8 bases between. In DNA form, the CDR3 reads TGTGCCAGCAATCAGGGGAACTATGGCTACACCTTC. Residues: CASNQGNYGYTF. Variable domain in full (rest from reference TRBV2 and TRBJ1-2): EPEVTQTPSHQVTQMGQEVILRCVPISNHLYFYWYRQILGQKVEFLVSFYNNEISEKSEIFDDQFSVERPDGSNFTLKIRSTKLEDSAMYFCASNQGNYGYTFGSGTRLTVV.

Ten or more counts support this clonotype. This chain's CDR3 is CASIQLNEQYF. DNA of the CDR3: TGTGCCAGCATTCAACTAAACGAGCAGTACTTC. The V call is TRBV6-1, the J call TRBJ2-7; D uncertain. The V end lost 7 bases, the J end lost 5 bases, and 9 bases lay between the germline ends. In germline, CDR1 is MNHNS, CDR2 SASEGT. This CDR3 contains 11 residues.

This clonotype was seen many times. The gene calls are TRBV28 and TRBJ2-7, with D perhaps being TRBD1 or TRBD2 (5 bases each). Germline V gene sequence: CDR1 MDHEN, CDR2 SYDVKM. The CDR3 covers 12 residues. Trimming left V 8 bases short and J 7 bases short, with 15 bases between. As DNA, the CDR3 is TGTGCCAGCGGCTCCGGGACGGAAGAGCAGTACTTC. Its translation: CASGSGTEEQYF.

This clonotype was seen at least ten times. The CDR3 loop is CASRKGDDTQYF. The CDR3 coding sequence is TGTGCCAGCCGGAAAGGGGACGATACGCAGTATTTT. The genes are TRBV12-3 or TRBV12-4 and TRBJ2-3, with D perhaps TRBD1 or TRBD2 (5 bases each). The V end lost 8 bases, the J end lost 6 bases, and 12 bases lay between the germline ends. The CDR3 spans 12 residues.

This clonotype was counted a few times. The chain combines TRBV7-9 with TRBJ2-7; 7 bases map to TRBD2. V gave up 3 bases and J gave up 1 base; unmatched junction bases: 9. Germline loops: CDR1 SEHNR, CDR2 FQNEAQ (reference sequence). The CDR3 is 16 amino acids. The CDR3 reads CASSLTRREGSYEQYF. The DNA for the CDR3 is TGTGCCAGCAGCTTGACCCGAAGGGAGGGGTCCTACGAGCAGTACTTC.

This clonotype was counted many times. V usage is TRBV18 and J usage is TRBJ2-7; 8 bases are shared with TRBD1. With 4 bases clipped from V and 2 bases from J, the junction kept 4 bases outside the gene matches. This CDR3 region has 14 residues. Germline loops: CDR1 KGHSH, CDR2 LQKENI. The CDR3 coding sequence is TGTGCCAGCTCACAGGGACAGGAACCCTACGAGCAGTACTTC. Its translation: CASSQGQEPYEQYF.

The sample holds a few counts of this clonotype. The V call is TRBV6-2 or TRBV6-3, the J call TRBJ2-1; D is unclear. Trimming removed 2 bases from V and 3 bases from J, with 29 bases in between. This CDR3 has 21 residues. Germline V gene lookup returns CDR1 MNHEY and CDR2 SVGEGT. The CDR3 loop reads CASSYPHKDGDPVANYNEQFF. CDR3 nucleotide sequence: TGTGCCAGCAGTTACCCGCATAAAGACGGAGACCCCGTTGCCAACTACAATGAGCAGTTCTTC.

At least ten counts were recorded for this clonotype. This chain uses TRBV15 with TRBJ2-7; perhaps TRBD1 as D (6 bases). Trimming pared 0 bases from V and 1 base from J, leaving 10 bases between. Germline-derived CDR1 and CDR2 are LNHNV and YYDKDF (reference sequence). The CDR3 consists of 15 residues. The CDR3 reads CATSRDRDKSYEQYF. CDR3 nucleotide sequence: TGTGCCACCAGCAGAGATCGGGACAAGTCCTACGAGCAGTACTTC.

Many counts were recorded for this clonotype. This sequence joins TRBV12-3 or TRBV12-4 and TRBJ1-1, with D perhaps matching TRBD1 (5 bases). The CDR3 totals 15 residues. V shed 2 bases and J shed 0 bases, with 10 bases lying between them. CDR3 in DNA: TGTGCCAGCAGTTTATATGGGGCGATGAACACTGAAGCTTTCTTT. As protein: CASSLYGAMNTEAFF.

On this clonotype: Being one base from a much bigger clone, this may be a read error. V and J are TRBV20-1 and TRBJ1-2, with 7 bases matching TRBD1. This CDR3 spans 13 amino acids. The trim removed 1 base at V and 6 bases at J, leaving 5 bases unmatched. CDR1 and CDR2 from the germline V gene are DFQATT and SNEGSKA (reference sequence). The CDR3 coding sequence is TGCAGTGCTAGAGGAGGGACAGACCATGGCTACACCTTC. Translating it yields CSARGGTDHGYTF.

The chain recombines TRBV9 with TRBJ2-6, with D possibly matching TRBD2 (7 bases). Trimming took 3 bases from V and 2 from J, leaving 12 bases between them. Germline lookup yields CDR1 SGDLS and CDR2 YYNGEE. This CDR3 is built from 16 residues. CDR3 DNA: TGTGCCAGCAGCGAGGGGGGGGGGCCTGGGGCCAACGTCCTGACTTTC. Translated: CASSEGGGPGANVLTF.